This T cell receptor (beta chain) comes out of a study of T cell repertoires in cytomegalovirus infection. In the study overall: Indications came from public TCR beta signatures; they pointed to CMV infection and to a matching HLA type.

The CDR3 sequence is 13 residues long. Trimming took 6 bases from V and 7 from J, leaving 11 bases between them. Per the germline V gene, CDR1 is SGHRS and CDR2 is YFSETQ. The study's findings and limits: There were HLA-C-restricted CMV-specific TCR beta clonotypes dominating the ex vivo response. Of the TCR beta families, the public ones yielded a cumulative frequency that identified carriers of CMV plus the relevant HLA.

Turning to this clonotype: Its antigen is undetermined.

TCRdb processed the reads anew with MiXCR; each CDR3 protein has one entry. The data show about 240,000 distinct CDR3 sequences, more than 9% seen once. Source material: PBMCs. The source is a human donor in good health (CMV status not recorded). Some clones in this sample may be carry-over from other donors' samples. The genes are TRBV5-1 and TRBJ1-6; no clear D gene. The CDR3 protein is CASNPDGNSPLHF. CDR3 nucleotides: TGCGCCAGCAACCCCGATGGAAATTCACCCCTCCACTTT.